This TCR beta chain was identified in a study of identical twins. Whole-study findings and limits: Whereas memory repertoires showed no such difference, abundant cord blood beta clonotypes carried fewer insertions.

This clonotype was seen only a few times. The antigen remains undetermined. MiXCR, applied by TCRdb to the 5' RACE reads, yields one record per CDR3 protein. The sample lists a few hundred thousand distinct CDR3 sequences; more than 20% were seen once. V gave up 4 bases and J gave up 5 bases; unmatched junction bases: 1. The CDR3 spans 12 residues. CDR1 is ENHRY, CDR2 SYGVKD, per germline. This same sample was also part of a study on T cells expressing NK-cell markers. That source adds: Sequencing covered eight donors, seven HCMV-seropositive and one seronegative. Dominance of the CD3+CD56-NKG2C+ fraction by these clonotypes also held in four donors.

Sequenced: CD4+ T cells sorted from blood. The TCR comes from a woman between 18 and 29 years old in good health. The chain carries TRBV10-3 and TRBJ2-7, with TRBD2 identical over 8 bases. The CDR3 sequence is CAISGTSHEQYF. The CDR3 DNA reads TGTGCCATCAGTGGGACTAGCCACGAGCAGTACTTC.